This T cell receptor beta chain comes out of a study of blood T cell repertoires in COVID-19. Study as a whole: Acute and convalescent COVID-19 samples came from the United States, Italy and Spain. From T cells, B-cell-depleted T cells, or PBMCs came the material, which was cDNA or gDNA.

V lost 1 base, J lost 4 bases, and 22 bases lay in between. This CDR3 has 18 residues. How the authors handled the data: Estimation of nucleated cell counts relied on the amplification of reference gene primers. TCRdb's table, derived via immunoSEQ multiplex PCR, lists solely in-frame clones and lacks some. The D gene and trimming were derived from the DNA, and the V and J assignments and clone size from that table. The table shows fewer than 200,000 clones, with 80% to 90% occurring only once. Sequenced: peripheral blood. The rearrangement uses TRBV23-1 and TRBJ1-2; maybe TRBD1 (6 bases). TRBV23-1 is an ORF for which the function is uncertain. The TCR sequence derives from a woman of 80 years or more with COVID-19, enrolled during active disease. The CDR3 is CASSQLRTDPLSIYGYTF. The DNA for the CDR3 is TGCGCCAGCAGTCAATTGAGGACAGATCCTCTATCTATCTATGGCTACACCTTC.